This T cell receptor (beta chain) was sequenced for a study of spatial heterogeneity in lung cancer. Study-wide results and caveats: Ubiquitous expanded tumor TCRs showed up in blood more at resection than follow-up.

TCRdb ran MiXCR on the 5' RACE reads and lists one entry per CDR3 protein. The sample holds tens of thousands of distinct CDR3 sequences, more than 10% seen once. In this sample, this clonotype turned up many times. Its antigen is not known. The time point: sample taken at primary tumor resection. The ends were cut back, 3 bases at V and 6 bases at J, with 8 bases in the middle. Germline V CDR1 and CDR2: SGDLS, YYNGEE. The CDR3 runs 12 residues. This receptor was identified in a male donor with early-stage non-small cell lung cancer. The sample here was PBMCs, taken at surgery. V usage is TRBV9 and J usage is TRBJ2-3; possible D gene TRBD2, 5 bases. Here the CDR3 DNA reads TGTGCCAGCAGCGCCGGACTGGATACGCAGTATTTT. It codes for CASSAGLDTQYF.